This entry concerns a single TCR beta chain. What it binds is unknown. The sample originates from a study of CD8 T cells in Susac syndrome. As for the study in general: When blood was drawn, the patients with Susac syndrome were therapy-naive, on corticosteroids, or on intravenous immunoglobulin alone.

TEMRA cells were enriched by FACS, and CD4+ and CD8+ T cells were negatively isolated. Points from the study as a whole: Clonal expansion was not seen in any Susac syndrome CD4+ T cell repertoire.

Looked up from germline, CDR1 is SGHTA and CDR2 is FQGNSA. The CDR3 has 13 residues. Deletions cut 4 bases from V and 8 bases from J, with 14 bases between. RNA in amounts of about 0.45 to 1 ug was reverse transcribed with random hexamers. TCRdb ran MiXCR on the immunoSEQ multiplex PCR reads and lists one entry per CDR3 protein. Among about 210,000 distinct CDR3 sequences listed, 94% were seen once. The TCR originated in a human donor with Susac syndrome. This sequence joins TRBV7-2 and TRBJ1-2, with D maybe TRBD1 (5 bases). The sample was CD4+ T cells from PBMCs. In nucleotides, the CDR3 is TGTGCCAGCAGCTCTCGGGACGGCCGCGGCTACACCTTC. The encoded protein is CASSSRDGRGYTF.